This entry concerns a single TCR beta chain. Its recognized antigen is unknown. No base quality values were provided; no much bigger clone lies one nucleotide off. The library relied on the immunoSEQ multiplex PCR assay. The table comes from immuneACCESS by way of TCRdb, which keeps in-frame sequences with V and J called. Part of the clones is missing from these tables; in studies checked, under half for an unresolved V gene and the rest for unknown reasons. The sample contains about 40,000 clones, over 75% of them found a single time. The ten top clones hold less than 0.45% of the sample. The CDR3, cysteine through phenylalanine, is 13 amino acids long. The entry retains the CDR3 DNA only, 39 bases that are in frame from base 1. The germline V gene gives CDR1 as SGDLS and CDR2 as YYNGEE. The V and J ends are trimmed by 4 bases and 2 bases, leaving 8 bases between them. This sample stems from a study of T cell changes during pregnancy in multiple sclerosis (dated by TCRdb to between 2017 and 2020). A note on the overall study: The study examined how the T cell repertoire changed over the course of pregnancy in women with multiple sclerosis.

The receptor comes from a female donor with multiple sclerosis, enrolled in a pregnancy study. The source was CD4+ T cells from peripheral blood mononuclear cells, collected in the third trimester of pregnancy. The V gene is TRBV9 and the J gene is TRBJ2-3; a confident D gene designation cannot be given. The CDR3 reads CASSFIPTDTQYF. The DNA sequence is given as TGTGCCAGCAGCTTTATCCCCACAGATACGCAGTATTTT.